This T cell receptor beta chain was found in a study of PD-L1 blockade in urothelial cancer. Study summary: Blood samples had a median of approximately 150,000 T cells, tens of thousands of unique TCRs, and clonality 0.075 to 0.095.

Data came from immunoSEQ multiplex PCR; TCRdb stores just in-frame clones and leaves some out. The data show about 30,000 clones, around 80% seen once. The CDR3 length is 14 residues. The germline CDR1 and CDR2 sequences are GTSNPN and SVGIG (reference sequence). Trimming stripped 2 bases from V and 1 base from J, with 10 bases between. The sequence derives from a man aged 45-65 years with urothelial cancer. The specimen was PBMCs, collected around atezolizumab (anti-PD-L1) treatment. The J gene is TRBJ2-3, the V gene TRBV30; D perhaps matches TRBD2 (5 bases). CDR3 in DNA: TGTGCCTGGAGTAGCGGAAGGGGCACAGATACGCAGTATTTT. Its protein is CAWSSGRGTDTQYF.